The T cell receptor (beta chain) under discussion was sequenced for a study of blood T cell repertoires in COVID-19. As for the study in general: Samples taken during acute and convalescent COVID-19 were collected in the United States, Italy and Spain. Sources were T cells, B-cell-depleted T cells, or PBMCs; the material itself was cDNA or gDNA.

The CDR3 spans 14 residues. Germline V gene data show CDR1 as LNHNV and CDR2 as YYDKDF (reference sequence). V dropped 7 bases and J dropped 7; count of bases not matched to a gene: 6. Authors' processing steps: How many nucleated cells were present was estimated from reference gene primer amplification. Some clones are missing from TCRdb's copy, which holds only in-frame ones; the method was immunoSEQ multiplex PCR. The D gene and trimming were derived from the DNA, and the V and J assignments and clone size from that table. The profile shows around 130,000 clones, 82% of them singletons. The chain carries TRBV15 and TRBJ1-6; TRBD1 matches 8 bases. The sequence came from a human donor in a cohort sampled during active COVID-19. The material sequenced was peripheral blood. As DNA, the CDR3 is TGTGCCACCACGAGAGGACAGGGCAATTCACCCCTCCACTTT. It is translated as CATTRGQGNSPLHF. Using reference TRBV15 and TRBJ1-6 for the parts outside the CDR3, the full variable domain is DAMVIQNPRYQVTQFGKPVTLSCSQTLNHNVMYWYQQKSSQAPKLLFHYYDKDFNNEADTPDNFQSRRPNTSFCFLDIRSPGLGDTAMYLCATTRGQGNSPLHFGNGTRLTVT.